This entry is about one TCR beta chain. This clonotype was detected many times. The antigen it recognizes is unknown. No much larger clone is present one base from it, and per-base qualities are unavailable. The library was prepared using 5' RACE. Four rounds of PCR, run with the SP2 primer together with nested alpha and beta constant region primers, were used to amplify the ligated cDNA. For the blood and skin samples, reverse transcription of TCR RNA was done with SuperScript IV along with alpha and beta constant region primers. T4 RNA ligase 1 was used to ligate an oligonucleotide containing the Illumina SP2 primer and a UMI to the 3' end of the cDNA. The 12-nucleotide UMI was composed of two random hexamers separated by an eight-base spacer, which was included to prevent hairpin formation. From the second PCR onward, TCR alpha and beta chain libraries were processed separately, and dual indexing was applied for multiplexing. After pooling, the indexed libraries were analyzed by capillary electrophoresis and sequenced on either an Illumina MiSeq or NextSeq. PhiX DNA at about 5-7.5% was spiked into libraries to increase base diversity and improve cluster recognition. As for how the authors treated the data: Demultiplexor took UMIs from read 2, joined the UMIs to the TCR sequence from read 1, and separated reads according to sample indices. V and J genes and V-J junctions were identified by Decombinator, and each TCR was assigned a five-part identifier that included V and J deletions. Collapsinator used UMIs to correct sequencing errors and PCR amplification heterogeneity, yielding UMI-based abundance per TCR. CDR3Translator converted identifiers to nucleotide sequence, translated to amino acids, and extracted CDR3 regions using terminal motifs. Error-corrected alpha and beta TCR counts from blood and skin were compared after normalization to input RNA amount. TCRdb reprocessed the public reads (quality trimming at Q25 with fastp, clone calling with MiXCR) and kept in-frame beta chains. Identical CDR3 protein sequences are pooled into one entry, listed with their most common genes and DNA. The V and J calls follow TCRdb's processing rather than the paper's. This sample comprises tens of thousands of distinct CDR3 sequences, around 7.3% of them detected only once. The ten largest clones take up 8.5% to 10% of the sample.

The sample belongs to a study of naive and memory T cell subsets (TCRdb year 2017). About the study as a whole: The figure summarizing the skin biopsy and whole blood samples listed about 10 blood donors, 7 tuberculin skin test biopsies and 3 saline control biopsies. Usually PCR2 was run as a SYBR Green qPCR and stopped at a set threshold, although low-input samples could use end-point PCR (around 6 cycles) instead.

A robust, sensitive protocol for the amplification, sequencing and analysis of TCRs was described in the study, in which 3' ligation of a UMI-containing oligonucleotide to TCR cDNA was used. Whole blood analysis involved drawing roughly 2.4 ml of peripheral blood from adult healthy volunteers into Tempus tubes and then extracting RNA following the manufacturer's instructions. Before reverse transcription, total RNA that had not been cell sorted was treated with RQ1 DNase, with a target input of roughly 1 to 1,100 ng. Libraries were prepared from skin biopsies and whole blood so that pipeline robustness could be tested in samples in which T cells form a minority population. The CDR3 runs 13 amino acids, cysteine and phenylalanine included. The read is trimmed to its CDR3 DNA, 39 bases read in frame from base 1. Reading the germline V gene (reference sequence) gives CDR1 LNHNV and CDR2 YYDKDF. V is clipped by 5 bases and J by 16 bases, and the sequence between their germline boundaries is 21 bases long.

General conclusions and limits of the study: The RNA-based method was acknowledged to be potentially sensitive to changes in TCR transcripts with T cell activation and differentiation.

The origin of this receptor is a male donor in good health. The chain links TRBV15 with TRBJ2-4; the D segment cannot be called with confidence. The CDR3 has the sequence CATSGTLDPVSYF. The DNA is as follows: TGTGCCACCAGCGGAACCCTGGATCCCGTTAGTTACTTC.